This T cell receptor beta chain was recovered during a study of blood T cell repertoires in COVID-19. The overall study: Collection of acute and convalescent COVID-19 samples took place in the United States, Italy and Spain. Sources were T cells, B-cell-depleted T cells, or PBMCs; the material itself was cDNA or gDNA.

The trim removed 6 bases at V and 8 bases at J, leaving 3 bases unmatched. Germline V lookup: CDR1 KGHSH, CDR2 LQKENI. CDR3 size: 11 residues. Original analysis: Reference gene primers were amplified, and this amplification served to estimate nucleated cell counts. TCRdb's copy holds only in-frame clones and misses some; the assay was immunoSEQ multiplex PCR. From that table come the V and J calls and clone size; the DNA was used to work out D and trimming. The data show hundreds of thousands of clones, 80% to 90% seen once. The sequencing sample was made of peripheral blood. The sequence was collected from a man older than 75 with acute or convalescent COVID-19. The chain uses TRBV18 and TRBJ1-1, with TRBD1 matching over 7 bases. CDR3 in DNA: TGTGCCAGCTCCATGGACAGGGAAGCTTTCTTT. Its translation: CASSMDREAFF.